This T cell receptor (beta chain) is from a study of cytomegalovirus exposure and HLA in healthy donors. 60 Vbeta and 13 Jbeta primers were used in PCR. Assay: immunoSEQ multiplex PCR; the TCRdb copy retains only in-frame clones and omits some. The data show approximately 130,000 clones, more than 80% seen once. Study-level results: Sequencing likely generated an artifact that appeared as a cluster of highly shared sequence variants. Researchers reportedly found TCR beta sequences accurately predicted most subjects' HLA-A and HLA-B alleles.

Germline V CDR1 and CDR2: SGDLS, YYNGEE. This CDR3 region has 14 residues. V shed 3 bases, J shed 5 bases, and the junction held 7 bases outside the gene matches. Comments on this clone: Its antigen is not identified.

Source material: PBMCs. This sequence joins TRBV9 and TRBJ1-1; 7 bases map to TRBD1. This clonotype was sampled from a woman aged 25-40 years in good health and CMV-seropositive. In DNA form, the CDR3 reads TGTGCCAGCAGCGGGAGGGGGCTGGGGACTGAAGCTTTCTTT. This gives the protein CASSGRGLGTEAFF.